A selection of T cell receptor beta chains follows, all from one sample in a study of human T cells and chemical hapten exposure. TCRdb reprocessed the RACE reads with MiXCR, giving one entry per CDR3 protein. This table holds approximately 350,000 distinct CDR3 sequences, about 6% found once. This material consisted of whole blood, taken in connection with sensitization to the hapten diphenylcyclopropenone (DPC). Receptor source: a woman between 18 and 30 years old with alopecia areata. Some clones in this sample may be carry-over from other donors' samples. CDR3s include the opening cysteine and the closing phenylalanine or tryptophan. The order of the fields is J gene, clone size, V gene, D gene, CDR3 protein, CDR3 DNA. D genes are given only for firm matches. Expanded clones get a size class; other rows say once, few or many, or leave the size out.

TRBJ2-3 many TRBV4-1 TRBD2 CASSHETSGVSTDTQYF TGCGCCAGCAGCCACGAGACTAGCGGGGTTAGCACAGATACGCAGTATTTT
TRBJ2-2 . TRBV5-1 . CASGGTANTGELFF TGCGCCAGCGGGGGGACAGCTAACACCGGGGAGCTGTTTTTT
TRBJ2-3 . TRBV7-2 TRBD2 CASSYQRGNTDTQYF TGTGCCAGCAGCTATCAGCGGGGGAACACAGATACGCAGTATTTT
TRBJ1-5 many TRBV10-3 . CAISERQPNQPQHF TGTGCCATCAGTGAACGTCAACCCAATCAGCCCCAGCATTTT
TRBJ2-3 few TRBV7-2 . CASSIGDLRNTQYF TGTGCCAGCAGCATCGGGGACCTAAGGAATACGCAGTATTTT
TRBJ2-3 . TRBV7-3 . CAREGADTQYF TGTGCCAGGGAAGGGGCGGATACGCAGTATTTT
TRBJ1-6 many TRBV6-6 TRBD1 CASQGVNSPLHF TGTGCCAGTCAGGGGGTAAATTCACCCCTCCACTTT
TRBJ2-5 many TRBV7-9 . CASSPRVGSQETQYF TGTGCCAGCAGCCCCAGGGTGGGGAGTCAGGAGACCCAGTACTTC
TRBJ2-3 few TRBV23-1 . CASSQSRRFARPRTDTQYF TGCGCCAGCAGTCAATCGCGGAGGTTTGCCAGACCTAGGACAGATACGCAGTATTTT
TRBJ1-2 few TRBV29-1 TRBD1 CSVGTTGGAGYGYTF TGCAGCGTTGGGACAACAGGGGGCGCGGGTTATGGCTACACCTTC
TRBJ1-6 few TRBV27 TRBD1 CASSPQGQSSYNSPLHF TGTGCCAGCAGTCCGCAGGGACAGAGCTCCTATAATTCACCCCTCCACTTT
TRBJ2-1 . TRBV6-2/TRBV6-3 . CASSNTNEQFF TGTGCCAGCAGCAATACCAATGAGCAGTTCTTC
TRBJ1-5 many TRBV28 . CASSLGTIFNQPQHF TGTGCCAGCAGTTTAGGGACAATTTTCAATCAGCCCCAGCATTTT
TRBJ2-7 . TRBV12-3/TRBV12-4 TRBD1 CASSLGQGVEQYF TGTGCCAGCAGTTTAGGACAGGGCGTGGAGCAGTACTTC
TRBJ1-1 few TRBV18 . CASRSGVMNTEAFF TGTGCCAGCCGAAGCGGGGTCATGAACACTGAAGCTTTCTTT
TRBJ1-6 . TRBV28 . CASSFERGSPLHF TGTGCCAGCAGTTTTGAACGGGGTTCACCCCTCCACTTT
TRBJ1-1 many TRBV12-3/TRBV12-4 . CASSSFMNTEAFF TGTGCCAGCAGTTCCTTCATGAACACTGAAGCTTTCTTT
TRBJ2-1 few TRBV3-1 . CASSPRDVSYNEQFF TGTGCCAGCAGCCCCCGGGACGTGTCCTACAATGAGCAGTTCTTC
TRBJ2-7 few TRBV25-1 . CASSGTQDKIAYEQYF TGTGCCAGCAGTGGGACACAGGATAAGATCGCCTACGAGCAGTACTTC
TRBJ2-3 . TRBV21-1 . CASSLGGRLSTDTQYF TGTGCCAGCAGCCTCGGGGGGCGGCTGAGCACAGATACGCAGTATTTT
TRBJ1-2 many TRBV7-4 . CASSFDSNYGYTF TGTGCCAGCAGCTTCGACAGTAACTATGGCTACACCTTC
TRBJ1-2 many TRBV10-3 TRBD1 CAISESVGTGANYGYTF TGTGCCATCAGTGAGTCGGTAGGGACAGGAGCTAACTATGGCTACACCTTC
TRBJ2-5 few TRBV6-2/TRBV6-3 . CASYPLRKPQETQYF TGTGCCAGCTATCCATTGAGAAAACCCCAAGAGACCCAGTACTTC
TRBJ1-1 few TRBV27 TRBD1 CASSPQTGGRNTEAFF TGTGCCAGCAGTCCCCAAACAGGGGGCAGGAACACTGAAGCTTTCTTT
TRBJ1-6 many TRBV7-2 TRBD1 CASSSLPGQGPNSPLHF TGTGCCAGCAGCTCGCTACCGGGACAGGGGCCGAATTCACCCCTCCACTTT
TRBJ1-5 many TRBV9 . CASSVGNRDPNQPQHF TGTGCCAGCAGCGTAGGTAACAGGGACCCCAATCAGCCCCAGCATTTT
TRBJ2-3 few TRBV7-2 . CASSSGRLETQYF TGTGCCAGCAGCTCGGGCCGATTAGAGACGCAGTATTTT
TRBJ2-2 . TRBV12-3/TRBV12-4 TRBD2 CASSLSGGGTGELFF TGTGCCAGCAGTTTAAGCGGGGGCGGAACCGGGGAGCTGTTTTTT
TRBJ1-2 many TRBV20-1 . CSAREGSYGYTF TGCAGTGCTAGAGAAGGATCCTATGGCTACACCTTC
TRBJ1-6 . TRBV19 TRBD1 CASRNGQANSPLHF TGTGCCAGTAGAAACGGACAGGCCAATTCACCCCTCCACTTT
TRBJ1-2 few TRBV3-1 . CASSQDLTDYGYTF TGTGCCAGCAGCCAAGATTTGACGGACTATGGCTACACCTTC
TRBJ2-2 many TRBV12-3/TRBV12-4 . CATYAVTGELFF TGTGCCACTTATGCAGTTACCGGGGAGCTGTTTTTT
TRBJ1-2 many TRBV9 . CASSVTGSPDYGYTF TGTGCCAGCAGCGTTACAGGATCTCCCGACTATGGCTACACCTTC
TRBJ1-6 few TRBV18 . CASSPPTGPNSPLHF TGTGCCAGCTCACCACCAACAGGTCCTAATTCACCCCTCCACTTT